Below, 4 T cell receptor beta chains from the same sample are listed, as sequenced in a study of early T cells in non-severe SARS-CoV-2 infection. TCRdb processed the 5' RACE reads anew with MiXCR; each CDR3 protein has one entry. This sample has 62,000 or so distinct CDR3 sequences, with approximately 9.2% found just once. Sequencing was performed on whole blood, taken at baseline. The receptors derive from an adult who was a healthcare worker with PCR-confirmed SARS-CoV-2 infection or an uninfected control (not recorded which).

The rearrangement uses TRBV5-1 and TRBJ2-7; the D gene is possibly TRBD2 (6 bases). Germline V gene sequence: CDR1 SGHRS, CDR2 YFSETQ. V was clipped by 3 bases and J by 4 bases, with 11 bases between them. This CDR3 has 13 amino acids. The chain's CDR3 is CASSSETSYEQYF. The CDR3 DNA sequence: TGCGCCAGCAGCTCGGAGACTAGTTACGAGCAGTACTTC.

This clonotype was counted a few times. The genes are TRBV9 and TRBJ1-2; D is ambiguous. This CDR3 comprises 14 residues. V was cut by 2 bases and J by 0 bases, with 8 bases left in between. Germline-derived CDR1 and CDR2 are SGDLS and YYNGEE. This CDR3 reads CASSVGLANYGYTF. The DNA for the CDR3 is TGTGCCAGCAGCGTCGGATTAGCTAACTATGGCTACACCTTC.

The rearrangement links TRBV6-1 to TRBJ2-5; 8 bases agree with TRBD2. The CDR3 runs to 14 residues. CDR1 MNHNS and CDR2 SASEGT come from the germline V gene. V was pared by 6 bases and J by 3 bases, with 6 bases of the junction left unmatched. DNA of the CDR3: TGTGCCAGCAGCACCGGGACTAGTGAAGAGACCCAGTACTTC. Protein sequence: CASSTGTSEETQYF.

This clonotype was seen a few times. This rearrangement joins TRBV5-1 to TRBJ2-3; 7 bases are shared with TRBD1. The J segment lost 2 bases and the V segment lost 4 bases, leaving 10 bases of the junction unmatched. This CDR3 has 16 amino acids. Looked up from germline, CDR1 is SGHRS and CDR2 is YFSETQ. CDR3 DNA sequence: TGCGCCAGCAGCCCCGGACAGGCCATCCTCACAGATACGCAGTATTTT. Amino acids: CASSPGQAILTDTQYF.